This T cell receptor beta chain came from a study of T-cell memory formation after mild COVID-19. For the study at large: TCR clusters mostly belonged to single donors.

A 5'RACE reaction primed in the constant segment made cDNA libraries of TCR alpha and TCR beta, and these carried sample barcodes and UMIs. TCRdb processed the 5' RACE reads anew with MiXCR; each CDR3 protein has one entry. The sample records roughly 130,000 distinct CDR3 sequences, about a sixth being singletons. Study conclusions and caveats: Clones that contracted from day 15 to 85 had balanced CD4/CD8; later expanders were CD4+ biased.

Regarding this clonotype: The antigen is not known.

The CDR3 is made up of 16 amino acids. Trimming removed 0 bases at V and 4 bases at J, with 14 bases between. Germline CDR1 is SGHNT and CDR2 is YYREEE (reference sequence). The sequence was obtained from a man aged 18 to 30 who had mild COVID-19 (a few samples of this study predate the infection). Cell type and time point are not known. Sequenced material: PBMCs or a T cell subset sorted from them (not recorded which). This rearrangement joins TRBV5-4 to TRBJ2-1; D gene unclear. This CDR3 is CASSLGRPPEYNEQFF. For the CDR3, the DNA is TGTGCCAGCAGCTTGGGTCGACCACCGGAATACAATGAGCAGTTCTTC.